A single sample gave rise to the 16 T cell receptor beta chains below, sequenced in a study of blood T cell repertoires in COVID-19. Some clones are missing from TCRdb's copy, which holds only in-frame ones; the method was immunoSEQ multiplex PCR. The sample lists about 39,000 clones; around 85% were seen once. The sequencing input was peripheral blood. Receptors originate from a man aged 55 to 70 with acute or convalescent COVID-19.

This rearrangement joins TRBV25-1 to TRBJ1-1; the D is unclear. CDR3 length: 12 residues. Deletions cut 3 bases from V and 9 bases from J, with 11 bases between. From germline, CDR1 is MGHDK and CDR2 SYGVNS. This CDR3 is CASSDTTEKAFF. CDR3 nucleotide sequence: TGTGCCAGCAGTGATACCACAGAGAAAGCTTTCTTT. Full variable domain (rest looked up from reference TRBV25-1 and TRBJ1-1): EADIYQTPRYLVIGTGKKITLECSQTMGHDKMYWYQQDPGMELHLIHYSYGVNSTEKGDLSSESTVSRIRTEHFPLTLESARPSHTSQYLCASSDTTEKAFFGQGTRLTVV.

This rearrangement joins TRBV29-1 to TRBJ1-1, with D possibly being TRBD1 (5 bases). The length of the CDR3 is 12 residues. The V end lost 8 bases, the J end lost 6 bases, and 16 bases lay between the germline ends. CDR1 and CDR2 (germline): SQVTM, ANQGSEA. The CDR3 DNA reads as TGCAGCTCTGTGGTGGGGGGTTCTGAAGCTTTCTTT. Protein sequence: CSSVVGGSEAFF. Drawing the rest from reference TRBV29-1 and TRBJ1-1, the complete variable domain is SAVISQKPSRDICQRGTSLTIQCQVDSQVTMMFWYRQQPGQSLTLIATANQGSEATYESGFVIDKFPISRPNLTFSTLTVSNMSPEDSSIYLCSSVVGGSEAFFGQGTRLTVV.

The chain joins TRBV6-4 to TRBJ2-1; 10 nucleotides agree with TRBD2. V lost 6 bases and J lost 5; bases outside the gene matches: 7. Germline CDR1 reads MRHNA; CDR2 reads SNTAGT. The CDR3 is 15 amino acids. CDR3 protein: CASSLSGGLNNEQFF. CDR3 coding DNA: TGTGCCAGCAGCCTTAGCGGGGGGCTGAACAATGAGCAGTTCTTC.

V and J are TRBV10-1 and TRBJ2-1, with a possible D match to TRBD1 (5 bases). There are 12 residues in the CDR3. CDR1 and CDR2 (germline): WNHNN, SYGVQD (reference sequence). The V end lost 6 bases, the J end lost 9 bases, and 12 bases lay between the germline ends. CDR3 coding DNA: TGCGCCAGCAGCGATATTCAGGGTGAGCAGTTCTTC. Translating gives CASSDIQGEQFF.

The V gene is TRBV7-9, the J gene TRBJ1-4, with D unclear. Germline V lookup: CDR1 SEHNR, CDR2 FQNEAQ (reference sequence). Deletions cut 5 bases from V and 1 base from J, with 8 bases between. The CDR3 consists of 14 residues. CDR3 in amino acids: CASSPGRTNEKLFF. The CDR3 DNA reads TGTGCCAGCAGCCCCGGGAGAACTAATGAAAAACTGTTTTTT.

This clone was seen a single time. The gene calls are TRBV18 and TRBJ2-2, with 8 bases matching TRBD1. Looked up from germline, CDR1 is KGHSH and CDR2 is LQKENI. This CDR3 is built from 15 residues. With V trimmed by 3 bases and J by 7 bases, 7 bases remained unmatched. CDR3 in amino acids: CASSPMTGENGELFF. CDR3 DNA: TGTGCCAGCTCACCGATGACAGGGGAGAACGGGGAGCTGTTTTTT.

The chain employs TRBV5-1 and TRBJ2-7; D may be TRBD1 (6 bases). V was cut by 0 bases and J by 7 bases, with 23 bases left in between. Looked up from germline, CDR1 is SGHRS and CDR2 is YFSETQ. The CDR3 extends over 17 amino acids. The chain's CDR3 is CASSLAVTGTLTGEQYF. In nucleotides, the CDR3 is TGCGCCAGCAGCTTGGCGGTAACCGGGACACTTACGGGGGAGCAGTACTTC.

This rearrangement joins TRBV2 to TRBJ2-6; D is unresolved. The CDR3 loop spans 16 amino acids. Trimming stripped 4 bases from V and 3 bases from J, with 13 bases between. Germline CDR1 and CDR2: SNHLY and FYNNEI. CDR3 loop: CASSVVSGYGANVLTF. The CDR3 bases are TGTGCCAGCAGTGTGGTTTCAGGCTATGGGGCCAACGTCCTGACTTTC.

This chain links TRBV28 with TRBJ2-5; perhaps TRBD2 as D (6 bases). The CDR3 length is 13 residues. V lost 4 bases and J lost 2, with 8 bases in between. The germline V gene encodes CDR1 MDHEN and CDR2 SYDVKM. The CDR3 reads CASSWGTQETQYF. The CDR3, as DNA: TGTGCCAGCAGTTGGGGGACTCAAGAGACCCAGTACTTC. The variable domain in full, completed from reference TRBV28 and TRBJ2-5, reads DVKVTQSSRYLVKRTGEKVFLECVQDMDHENMFWYRQDPGLGLRLIYFSYDVKMKEKGDIPEGYSVSREKKERFSLILESASTNQTSMYLCASSWGTQETQYFGPGTRLLVL.

The chain combines TRBV7-2 with TRBJ1-6, with TRBD1 matching over 7 bases. The CDR3 is 16 residues long. Germline assignment: CDR1 SGHTA and CDR2 FQGNSA. The J segment lost 7 bases and the V segment lost 8 bases, leaving 14 bases of the junction unmatched. The CDR3 coding sequence is TGTGCCAGCTCAGCTTTGTCGGGACAGCTAAATTCACCCCTCCACTTT. Translating gives CASSALSGQLNSPLHF.

The chain carries TRBV7-8 and TRBJ2-1, with 10 positions matching TRBD1. Germline assignment: CDR1 SGHVS and CDR2 FQNEAQ. V gave up 5 bases and J gave up 4 bases; unmatched junction bases: 5. The CDR3 covers 15 residues. The chain's CDR3 is CASSRGTGEYNEQFF. CDR3 DNA sequence: TGTGCCAGCAGCCGCGGGACAGGGGAATACAATGAGCAGTTCTTC.

CDR3 nucleotide sequence: TGTGCCAGCAGCTTGACGGGGGAGCAGTACTTC. It yields the protein CASSLTGEQYF. The rearrangement joins TRBV11-2 to TRBJ2-7, with D possibly matching TRBD2 (5 bases). The V gene lost 3 bases and the J gene lost 7 bases, with 7 bases spanning the gap. Germline CDR1 is SGHAT and CDR2 is FQNNGV. CDR3 length: 11 residues.

The rearrangement uses TRBV19 and TRBJ1-1; weak D call: TRBD1 (6 bases). The CDR3 runs 13 residues. Trimming removed 1 base at V and 13 bases at J, with 16 bases between. Germline lookup yields CDR1 LNHDA and CDR2 SQIVND (reference sequence). CDR3 in DNA: TGTGCCAGTAGTATAGTCGGGGGGCCGGTATTTTTCTTT. Its protein product is CASSIVGGPVFFF.

This clone came up once. The chain carries TRBV5-1 and TRBJ1-1; TRBD1 matches 7 bases. The V segment lost 0 bases and the J segment 2 bases; nucleotides outside the gene matches: 10. Germline V gives CDR1 SGHRS, CDR2 YFSETQ. This CDR3 spans 17 amino acids. The CDR3 DNA reads TGCGCCAGCAGCTTGGGGCCCCGACAGGGCCCTAACACTGAAGCTTTCTTT. This sequence encodes CASSLGPRQGPNTEAFF.

The rearrangement uses TRBV19 and TRBJ1-1; no reliable D call. CDR3 length: 14 amino acids. CDR1 and CDR2 from the germline V gene are LNHDA and SQIVND (reference sequence). Trimming left V 7 bases short and J 0 bases short, with 12 bases between. CDR3 amino acids: CASTSWAVNTEAFF. The CDR3 DNA reads as TGTGCCAGTACCTCCTGGGCAGTGAACACTGAAGCTTTCTTT.

The chain employs TRBV29-1 and TRBJ1-2, with D possibly TRBD1 on 5 matching bases. The germline CDR1 and CDR2 sequences are SQVTM and ANQGSEA. The ends were cut back, 0 bases at V and 0 bases at J, with 11 bases in the middle. The CDR3 spans 15 residues. Written as DNA, the CDR3 is TGCAGCGTTGAAGACAGGGCAGGCCCTAACTATGGCTACACCTTC. Translating gives CSVEDRAGPNYGYTF.